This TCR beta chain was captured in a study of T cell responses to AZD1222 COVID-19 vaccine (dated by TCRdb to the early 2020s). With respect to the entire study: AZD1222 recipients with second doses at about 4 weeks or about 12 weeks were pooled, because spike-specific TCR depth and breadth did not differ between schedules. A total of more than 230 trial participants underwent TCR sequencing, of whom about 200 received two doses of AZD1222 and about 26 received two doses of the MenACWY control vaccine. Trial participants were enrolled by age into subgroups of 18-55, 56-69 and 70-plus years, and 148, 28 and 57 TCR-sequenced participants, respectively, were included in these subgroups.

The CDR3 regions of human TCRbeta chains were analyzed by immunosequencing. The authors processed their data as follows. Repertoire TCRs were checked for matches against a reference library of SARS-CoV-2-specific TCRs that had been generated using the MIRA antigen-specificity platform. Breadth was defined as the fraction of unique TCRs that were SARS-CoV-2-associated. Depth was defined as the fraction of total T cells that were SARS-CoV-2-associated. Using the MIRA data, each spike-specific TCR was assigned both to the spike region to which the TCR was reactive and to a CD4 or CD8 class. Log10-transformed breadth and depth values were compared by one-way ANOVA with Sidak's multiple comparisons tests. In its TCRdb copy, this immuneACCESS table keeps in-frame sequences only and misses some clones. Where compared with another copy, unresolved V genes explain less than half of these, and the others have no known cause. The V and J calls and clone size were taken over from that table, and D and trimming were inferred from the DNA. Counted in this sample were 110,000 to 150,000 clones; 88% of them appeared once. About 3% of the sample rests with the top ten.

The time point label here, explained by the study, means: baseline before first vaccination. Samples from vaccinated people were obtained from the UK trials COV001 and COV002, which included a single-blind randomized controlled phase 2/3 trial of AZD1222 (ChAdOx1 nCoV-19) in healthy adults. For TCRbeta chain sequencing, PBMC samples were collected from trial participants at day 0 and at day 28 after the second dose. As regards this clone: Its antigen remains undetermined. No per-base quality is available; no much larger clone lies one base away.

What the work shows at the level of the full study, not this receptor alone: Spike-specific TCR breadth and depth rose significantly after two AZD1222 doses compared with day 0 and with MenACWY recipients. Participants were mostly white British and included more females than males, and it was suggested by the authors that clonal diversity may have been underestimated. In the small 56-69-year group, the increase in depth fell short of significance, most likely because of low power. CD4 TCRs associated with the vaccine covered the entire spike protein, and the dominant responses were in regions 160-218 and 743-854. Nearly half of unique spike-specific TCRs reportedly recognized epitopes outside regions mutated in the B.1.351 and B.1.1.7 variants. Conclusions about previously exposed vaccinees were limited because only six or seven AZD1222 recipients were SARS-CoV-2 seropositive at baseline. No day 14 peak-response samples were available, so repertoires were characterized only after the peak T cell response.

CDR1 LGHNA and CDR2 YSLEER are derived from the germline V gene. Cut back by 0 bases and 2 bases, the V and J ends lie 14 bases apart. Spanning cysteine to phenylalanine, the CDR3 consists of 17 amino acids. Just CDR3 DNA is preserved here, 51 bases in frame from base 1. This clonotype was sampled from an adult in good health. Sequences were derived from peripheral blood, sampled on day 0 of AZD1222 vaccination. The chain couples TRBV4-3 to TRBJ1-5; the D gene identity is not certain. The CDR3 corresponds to CASSQEPHGLGNQPQHF. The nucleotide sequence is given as TGCGCCAGCAGCCAAGAGCCCCATGGTTTGGGCAATCAGCCCCAGCATTTT.